What follows are 21 T cell receptor beta chains derived from one specimen sequenced in a study of T cells after posttransplantation cyclophosphamide. Using immunoSEQ multiplex PCR, the repertoire was profiled, and TCRdb retains in-frame clones only, with some absent. The specimen has approximately 34,000 clones, none found just once. The sequencing sample was made of PBMCs. Receptor source: a woman between 45 and 65 years old in good health and a related stem cell transplant donor.

Many counts were recorded for this clone. This chain's CDR3 is CASSFITGGPQHF. The CDR3 DNA is TGTGCCAGCAGCTTTATAACCGGGGGGCCCCAGCATTTT. J is TRBJ1-5 and V is TRBV5-6; D is possibly TRBD1 (5 bases). The germline CDR1 and CDR2 sequences are SGHDT and YYEEEE. The V end was cut by 2 bases, the J end by 9 bases, with 12 bases between. This CDR3 has 13 residues.

This clone was counted ten times or more. V gene TRBV6-2 or TRBV6-3 combines with J gene TRBJ1-5; 8 nucleotides align to TRBD1. CDR3 length: 14 amino acids. Germline CDR1 and CDR2: MNHEY and SVGEGT. The junction had 6 bases not matched to a gene; V was cut back by 4 bases and J by 7 bases. The CDR3 region is CASSSDRQGQPQHF. DNA of the CDR3: TGTGCCAGCAGTTCCGACAGACAGGGGCAGCCCCAGCATTTT.

This chain connects TRBV24-1 to TRBJ2-7; 12 bases agree with TRBD2. V lost 5 bases and J lost 4; bases outside the gene matches: 20. From germline, CDR1 is KGHDR and CDR2 SFDVKD. The CDR3 runs 20 residues. In nucleotides, the CDR3 is TGTGCCACCAGTGGGGTGGCAGCAGGGTTACCGGGACTAGCGGGTTACGAGCAGTACTTC. It yields the protein CATSGVAAGLPGLAGYEQYF.

The J gene is TRBJ2-7, the V gene TRBV9; perhaps TRBD1 as D (5 bases). This CDR3 has 16 residues. CDR1 SGDLS and CDR2 YYNGEE come from the germline V gene. V was trimmed by 4 bases and J by 2 bases, leaving 19 bases between them. The CDR3 DNA sequence: TGTGCCAGCAGCCTTAGAGACAGTCCAAACGCCTACGAGCAGTACTTC. Protein product: CASSLRDSPNAYEQYF. The complete variable domain, with remaining parts taken from reference TRBV9 and TRBJ2-7, reads DSGVTQTPKHLITATGQRVTLRCSPRSGDLSVYWYQQSLDQGLQFLIQYYNGEERAKGNILERFSAQQFPDLHSELNLSSLELGDSALYFCASSLRDSPNAYEQYFGPGTRLTVT.

At least ten counts were recorded for this clone. V is TRBV18 and J is TRBJ1-4; 9 bases align to TRBD1. The V segment lost 3 bases and the J segment 8 bases; nucleotides outside the gene matches: 4. The germline CDR1 and CDR2 sequences are KGHSH and LQKENI. CDR3 size: 14 residues. This chain's CDR3 is CASSPGQGVEKLFF. CDR3 in DNA: TGTGCCAGCTCACCGGGACAGGGTGTAGAAAAACTGTTTTTT.

This clone was seen many times. The chain is built from TRBV6-4 and TRBJ2-1, with D unclear. Germline V gives CDR1 MRHNA, CDR2 SNTAGT. The CDR3 length is 13 residues. Trimming pared 2 bases from V and 2 bases from J, leaving 4 bases between. Here the CDR3 reads CASSDGPYNEQFF. Here the CDR3 DNA reads TGTGCCAGCAGTGACGGGCCCTACAATGAGCAGTTCTTC.

This sequence joins TRBV4-2 and TRBJ2-3; TRBD1 is a possible D gene (5 bases). V lost 0 bases and J 0 bases, leaving 10 bases between the germline ends. The CDR3 runs 16 residues. Germline loops: CDR1 LGHNA, CDR2 YNFKEQ. CDR3 sequence reads: CASSQEDTPSTDTQYF. The CDR3 bases are TGTGCCAGCAGCCAAGAGGACACTCCTAGCACAGATACGCAGTATTTT.

The sample holds many counts of this clone. The chain joins TRBV4-1 to TRBJ2-2; weak D call: TRBD2 (6 bases). V gave up 1 base and J gave up 6 bases, with 12 bases separating them. Germline V gene lookup returns CDR1 MGHRA and CDR2 YSYEKL. The CDR3 is 15 residues long. For the CDR3, the DNA is TGCGCCAGCAGCCAAGGGGAAACTAGCCCCGGGGAGCTGTTTTTT. Translated: CASSQGETSPGELFF.

This clone appeared many times. The chain couples TRBV19 to TRBJ1-3; 7 bases match TRBD1. The CDR3 totals 15 residues. Germline CDR1 LNHDA, CDR2 SQIVND (reference sequence). The trim removed 7 bases at V and 1 base at J, leaving 7 bases unmatched. The CDR3 here is CASTETGDSGNTIYF. The CDR3 nucleotides are TGTGCCAGTACCGAAACAGGGGATTCTGGAAACACCATATATTTT. The variable domain in full, completed from reference TRBV19 and TRBJ1-3, reads DGGITQSPKYLFRKEGQNVTLSCEQNLNHDAMYWYRQDPGQGLRLIYYSQIVNDFQKGDIAEGYSVSREKKESFPLTVTSAQKNPTAFYLCASTETGDSGNTIYFGEGSWLTVV.

This clone was seen many times. The gene calls are TRBV19 and TRBJ1-5, with TRBD1 as a possible D gene (6 bases). CDR1 and CDR2 from the germline V gene are LNHDA and SQIVND (reference sequence). V lost 4 bases and J lost 7, with 20 bases in between. The CDR3 runs 16 residues. The CDR3 protein is CASSKYIGQGQQPQHF. The CDR3 DNA follows: TGTGCCAGTAGTAAATATATCGGGCAGGGGCAGCAGCCCCAGCATTTT.

At least ten counts were recorded for this clone. This chain connects TRBV5-8 to TRBJ2-2; 11 bases are shared with TRBD2. Germline V CDR1 and CDR2: SGHTS, YDEGEE. The length of the CDR3 is 16 residues. The V and J ends lost 4 bases and 1 base, in that order; junction bases with no gene match: 3. The CDR3 sequence is CASSRGLAVNTGELFF. CDR3 DNA sequence: TGTGCCAGCAGCAGGGGACTAGCGGTGAACACCGGGGAGCTGTTTTTT.

The table lists this clone with many counts. The chain recombines TRBV12-3 or TRBV12-4 with TRBJ2-7, with 8 bases fitting TRBD1. The CDR3 is 14 residues long. Trimming removed 2 bases from V and 6 bases from J; junction bases left unmatched: 6. CDR3 coding DNA: TGTGCCAGCAGTTTAAGGACAGGGTTGTTCGAGCAGTACTTC. This codes for CASSLRTGLFEQYF.

This chain links TRBV9 with TRBJ2-3; no firm D call. The CDR3 is 13 residues long. Trimming removed 3 bases from V and 3 bases from J, with 8 bases in between. The germline CDR1 and CDR2 sequences are SGDLS and YYNGEE. CDR3 nucleotide sequence: TGTGCCAGCAGCGGCGATCGGACAGATACGCAGTATTTT. Translated: CASSGDRTDTQYF.

This clone was picked up many times. This chain links TRBV29-1 with TRBJ2-1; 7 positions agree with TRBD1. Looked up from germline, CDR1 is SQVTM and CDR2 is ANQGSEA. The CDR3 contains 13 residues. The V segment lost 6 bases and the J segment 4 bases; nucleotides outside the gene matches: 6. As DNA, the CDR3 is TGCAGCGTACCGGGACAGATTTACAATGAGCAGTTCTTC. It is translated as CSVPGQIYNEQFF.

J is TRBJ2-2 and V is TRBV5-6, with 8 bases lining up with TRBD2. The V gene's germline CDR1 is SGHDT and CDR2 YYEEEE. The CDR3 spans 16 residues. With 2 bases clipped from V and 4 bases from J, the junction kept 7 bases outside the gene matches. The CDR3 nucleotides read TGTGCCAGCAGCTTACTAGCGGTTCGTTTCACCGGGGAGCTGTTTTTT. Its translation is CASSLLAVRFTGELFF.

This clone was seen many times. J is TRBJ1-5 and V is TRBV6-2 or TRBV6-3; no clear D. The CDR3 is 12 amino acids. Trimming took 4 bases from V and 4 from J, leaving 5 bases between them. Germline V gene data show CDR1 as MNHEY and CDR2 as SVGEGT. This chain's CDR3 is CASSSVNQPQHF. The CDR3 DNA is TGTGCCAGCAGTTCCGTAAATCAGCCCCAGCATTTT.

The table lists this clone with many counts. The chain combines TRBV7-9 with TRBJ2-7, with TRBD2 matching 9 bases. CDR1 is SEHNR, CDR2 FQNEAQ, per germline (reference sequence). The CDR3 length is 13 residues. J gave up 7 bases and V 3 bases, and 4 bases lay outside the gene matches. The CDR3 reads CASSFPLAGEQYF. The CDR3, as DNA: TGTGCCAGCAGCTTCCCGCTAGCGGGAGAGCAGTACTTC.

This clone was counted between two and nine times. The chain couples TRBV27 to TRBJ1-1; 9 bases map to TRBD1. Germline CDR1 MNHEY, CDR2 SMNVEV (reference sequence). Trimming removed 5 bases from V and 6 bases from J; junction bases left unmatched: 4. The CDR3 spans 13 residues. CDR3: CASSRQGGPEAFF. In DNA, the CDR3 is TGTGCCAGCAGTCGACAGGGGGGTCCTGAAGCTTTCTTT.

In its sample, this clone was seen many times. The chain employs TRBV14 and TRBJ1-1; the D gene is possibly TRBD1 (5 bases). Trimming took off 6 bases at V and 4 bases at J, with 12 bases between the two ends. The length of the CDR3 is 13 residues. Per germline, CDR1 SGHDN and CDR2 FVKESK. The CDR3 is CASRWQGGTEAFF. Here the CDR3 DNA reads TGTGCCAGCAGATGGCAGGGAGGCACTGAAGCTTTCTTT.

This clone was counted ten times or more. This rearrangement joins TRBV12-3 or TRBV12-4 to TRBJ2-1, with 7 bases matching TRBD1. V shed 7 bases, J shed 10 bases, and the junction held 7 bases outside the gene matches. The CDR3 runs 12 residues. The DNA of the CDR3 is TGTGCCAGCAACACCTTACAGGGGGAGCAGTTCTTC. This sequence encodes CASNTLQGEQFF.

The sample holds many counts of this clone. This chain links TRBV18 with TRBJ2-3; 9 positions match TRBD2. Germline V gene sequence: CDR1 KGHSH, CDR2 LQKENI. V shed 6 bases and J 4 bases; nucleotides not matched to a gene: 11. This CDR3 spans 16 amino acids. Written as DNA, the CDR3 is TGTGCCAGCTCCCCAAGGGTAGCGGGAGCCGCAGATACGCAGTATTTT. Translated, it gives CASSPRVAGAADTQYF.